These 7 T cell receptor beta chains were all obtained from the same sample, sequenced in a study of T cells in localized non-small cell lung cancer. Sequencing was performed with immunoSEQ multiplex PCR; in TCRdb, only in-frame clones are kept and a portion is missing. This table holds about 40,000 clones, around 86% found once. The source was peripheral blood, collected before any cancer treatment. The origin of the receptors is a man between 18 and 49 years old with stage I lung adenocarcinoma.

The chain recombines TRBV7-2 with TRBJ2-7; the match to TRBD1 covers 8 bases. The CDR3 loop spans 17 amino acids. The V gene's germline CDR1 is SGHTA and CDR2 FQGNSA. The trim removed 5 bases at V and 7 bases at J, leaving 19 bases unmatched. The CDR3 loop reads CASSLSPHSLRGREQYF. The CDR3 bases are TGTGCCAGCAGCCTTTCTCCCCACTCTCTCAGGGGGCGAGAGCAGTACTTC.

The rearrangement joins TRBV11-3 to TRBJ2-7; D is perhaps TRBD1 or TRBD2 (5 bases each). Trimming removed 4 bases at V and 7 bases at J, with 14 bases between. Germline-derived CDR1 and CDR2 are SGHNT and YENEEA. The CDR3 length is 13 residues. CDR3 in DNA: TGTGCCAGCAGCTCGAATTATGGGGGAGAGCAGTACTTC. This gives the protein CASSSNYGGEQYF.

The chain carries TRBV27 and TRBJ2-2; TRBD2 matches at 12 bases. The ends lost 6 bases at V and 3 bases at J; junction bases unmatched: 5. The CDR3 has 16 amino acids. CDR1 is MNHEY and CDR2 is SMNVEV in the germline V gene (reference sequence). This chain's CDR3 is CASRKLAGGYTGELFF. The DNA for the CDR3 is TGTGCCAGCAGGAAACTAGCGGGGGGTTACACCGGGGAGCTGTTTTTT.

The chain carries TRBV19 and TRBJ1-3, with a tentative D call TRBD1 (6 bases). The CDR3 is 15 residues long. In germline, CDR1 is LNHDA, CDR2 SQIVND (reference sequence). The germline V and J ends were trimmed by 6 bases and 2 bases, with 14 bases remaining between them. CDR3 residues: CASSPETGPGNTIYF. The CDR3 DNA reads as TGTGCCAGTAGCCCGGAGACAGGACCTGGAAACACCATATATTTT.

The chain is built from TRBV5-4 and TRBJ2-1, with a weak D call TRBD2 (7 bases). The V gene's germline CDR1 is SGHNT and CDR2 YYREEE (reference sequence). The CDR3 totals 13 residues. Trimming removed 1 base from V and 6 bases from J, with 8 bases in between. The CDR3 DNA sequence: TGTGCCAGCAGCTTGAGGGGGGGCAATGAGCAGTTCTTC. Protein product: CASSLRGGNEQFF.

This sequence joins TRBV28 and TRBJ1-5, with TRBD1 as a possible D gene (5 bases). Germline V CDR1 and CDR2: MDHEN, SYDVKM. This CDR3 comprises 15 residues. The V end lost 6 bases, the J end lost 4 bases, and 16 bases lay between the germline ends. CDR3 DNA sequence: TGTGCCAGCAGCCCTGGTCAGGCAGGGAATCAGCCCCAGCATTTT. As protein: CASSPGQAGNQPQHF.

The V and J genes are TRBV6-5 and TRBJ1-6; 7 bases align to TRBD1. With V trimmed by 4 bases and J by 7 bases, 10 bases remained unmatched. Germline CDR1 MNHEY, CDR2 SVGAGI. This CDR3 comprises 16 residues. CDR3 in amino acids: CASSSGTAIRNSPLHF. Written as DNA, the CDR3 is TGTGCCAGCAGTTCTGGGACAGCCATACGAAATTCACCCCTCCACTTT.